The present T cell receptor beta chain was sequenced within a study of T cells in Graves' hyperthyroidism and ophthalmopathy. About the research overall: Peripheral blood collection took place at initial diagnosis, before any treatment. Study findings and constraints: Among thyroid clonotypes expanded above 0.001, most also appeared in blood. For ophthalmopathy, model prediction preceded onset by a median about 6 months.

Stable Graves' hyperthyroidism denoted no ophthalmopathy progression over 18 months. RNA transcripts were the template for amplifying TCR beta CDR3 regions. Using the HTBI primer set, a first-round RT-PCR was run on the TCR CDR3. From the multiplex PCR reads, TCRdb called clonotypes with MiXCR, one entry per CDR3 protein. The sample holds more than 500,000 distinct CDR3 sequences; 11% to 15% are singletons and the top ten take approximately 15%. About this clonotype itself: Its target is unknown.

Material for sequencing was blood. This receptor was taken from a woman in her thirties or forties with Graves' hyperthyroidism.

The CDR3 nucleotides read TGCAGTGCTAGAGTTCCGGGACTAGCGGGAAAGACAGATACGCAGTATTTT. Amino acid sequence: CSARVPGLAGKTDTQYF. The chain has TRBV20-1 and TRBJ2-3; TRBD2 aligns across 13 bases. Germline V gene sequence: CDR1 DFQATT, CDR2 SNEGSKA (reference sequence). The CDR3 loop spans 17 amino acids. V lost 1 base, J lost 3 bases, and 7 bases stayed unmatched.